This TCR beta chain came from a study of cytomegalovirus exposure and HLA in healthy donors. CDR1 ENHRY and CDR2 SYGVKD come from the germline V gene. The CDR3 spans 15 residues. J was trimmed by 0 bases and V by 6 bases; bases with no gene match: 3. Researchers ran the PCR with 60 Vbeta and 13 Jbeta primers. Data came from immunoSEQ multiplex PCR; TCRdb stores just in-frame clones and leaves some out. Among 170,000 or so clones, 80% were seen once, and the ten largest hold 0.65%. What was sequenced was PBMCs. This TCR derives from a boy younger than 18 in good health and CMV-seronegative. V usage is TRBV10-3 and J usage is TRBJ2-1, with 9 bases fitting TRBD2. Here the CDR3 reads CAIRELAGSYNEQFF. The CDR3 DNA is TGTGCCATCAGGGAACTAGCGGGCTCCTACAATGAGCAGTTCTTC.